This T cell receptor (beta chain) was documented in a study of cytomegalovirus exposure and HLA in healthy donors. Across the study: Among around 170 million T cells, an earlier analysis found roughly 100 million unique TCR beta sequences. Findings and caveats of the study: Across donors, presence/absence analyses took sequencing depth to be roughly uniform. Reports described diagnosis of cytomegalovirus status by the classifier as highly specific and sensitive. In a later analysis, common viral pathogens appeared linked to several of the most significant clusters.

Concerning this clone: Its specificity is not known.

CDR1 GTSNPN and CDR2 SVGIG come from the germline V gene (reference sequence). V lost 0 bases and J lost 3, with 14 bases in between. The CDR3 length is 16 residues. PCR was performed using 60 Vbeta and 13 Jbeta primers. The repertoire was sequenced with immunoSEQ multiplex PCR; TCRdb's copy has only in-frame clones and lacks some. This table holds around 130,000 clones, over 65% found once. V and J are TRBV30 and TRBJ1-4; possibly TRBD1 for D (6 bases). The sample comprised PBMCs. The sequence was collected from a man aged 45-65 years in good health and CMV-seronegative. CDR3 loop: CAWSVPTGGPNEKLFF. The DNA of the CDR3 is TGTGCCTGGAGTGTACCGACGGGGGGCCCTAATGAAAAACTGTTTTTT.